One sample yielded the 23 T cell receptor beta chains listed below, sequenced in a study of regulatory T cells in long-lasting Graves disease (dated by TCRdb to the early 2020s). The method behind the library was multiplex PCR. The run used an Illumina HiSeq 4000. To build TCR beta libraries, CDR3 regions were amplified by Arm-PCR using iRepertoire HTBI primers. The public reads were reprocessed in TCRdb via fastp at Q25 and MiXCR, keeping in-frame beta chains. Every CDR3 protein is listed once, alongside the most common genes and DNA of its rows. In this sample the table shows about 290,000 distinct CDR3 sequences, around 21% of which occur a single time. Roughly three fifths of the sample is in the top ten clones. The time point label of this sample denotes: persistent/refractory GD, antithyroid drugs over 5 years with positive TRAb. For both TCR sequencing and RNA sequencing, RNA was extracted from PBMCs using TRIzol.

The source material was peripheral blood mononuclear cells (PBMCs), sampled when the disease was refractory, from a patient treated with antithyroid drugs. Receptors were obtained from a female donor with Graves disease.

At least ten counts were recorded for this clonotype. This sequence joins TRBV18 and TRBJ1-2; D unclear. This CDR3 has 14 amino acids. The ends were cut back, 5 bases at V and 8 bases at J, with 18 bases in the middle. CDR1 is KGHSH, CDR2 LQKENI, per germline. The CDR3 protein is CASSANSADDGYTF. DNA of the CDR3: TGTGCCAGCTCAGCAAACAGCGCGGACGACGGCTACACCTTC.

In this sample, this clonotype turned up many times. The J gene is TRBJ1-2, the V gene TRBV6-5; D uncertain. CDR1 MNHEY and CDR2 SVGAGI come from the germline V gene. The CDR3 has 12 residues. V lost 4 bases and J 3 bases, leaving 6 bases between the germline ends. CDR3 sequence (DNA): TGTGCCAGCAGTTGGCTGGACTATGGCTACACCTTC. Translating it yields CASSWLDYGYTF.

In its sample, this clonotype was seen many times. The chain has TRBV24-1 and TRBJ2-1; D possibly corresponds to TRBD1 (5 bases). The CDR3 sequence is 16 residues long. Trimming stripped 3 bases from V and 5 bases from J, with 16 bases between. Germline-derived CDR1 and CDR2 are KGHDR and SFDVKD. The CDR3 coding sequence is TGTGCCACCAGTGATAACAGGTACGAGGATGACAATGAGCAGTTCTTC. Encoded protein: CATSDNRYEDDNEQFF.

This chain uses TRBV28 with TRBJ2-3, with TRBD1 identical over 10 bases. The CDR3 extends over 14 amino acids. Germline V gene data show CDR1 as MDHEN and CDR2 as SYDVKM. J was trimmed by 4 bases and V by 6 bases; bases with no gene match: 4. CDR3 DNA sequence: TGTGCCAGCAGGAGGGACAGGGGTGCAGATACGCAGTATTTT. Translation: CASRRDRGADTQYF.

This clonotype has ten or more counts. The CDR3, as DNA: TGTGCCAGCAGCCAAGGGAGGGTTAGCAATCAGCCCCAGCATTTT. Protein sequence: CASSQGRVSNQPQHF. This chain uses TRBV6-1 with TRBJ1-5; D uncertain. There are 15 residues in the CDR3. CDR1 MNHNS and CDR2 SASEGT come from the germline V gene. Trimming cost V 6 bases and J 0 bases, with 12 bases left between them.

The genes are TRBV19 and TRBJ1-1; a weak D match, TRBD1 (5 bases). The CDR3 totals 15 residues. From germline, CDR1 is LNHDA and CDR2 SQIVND (reference sequence). V was trimmed by 9 bases and J by 1 base, leaving 18 bases between them. The CDR3 sequence: CASSAGGGENTEAFF. The CDR3, as DNA: TGTGCCAGCAGCGCGGGGGGGGGAGAGAACACTGAAGCTTTCTTT.

This clonotype was detected a few times. The CDR3 bases are TGCAGTGCTAGAGATGGGTCAGGGGGAGGCTACGAGCAGTACTTC. It translates to CSARDGSGGGYEQYF. The gene calls are TRBV20-1 and TRBJ2-7, with a tentative D call TRBD1 (7 bases). Germline CDR1 DFQATT, CDR2 SNEGSKA (reference sequence). CDR3 size: 15 residues. V dropped 0 bases and J dropped 3 bases, with 15 bases sitting between them.

This clonotype was detected ten times or more. This sequence joins TRBV12-3 or TRBV12-4 and TRBJ2-7; TRBD1 aligns across 9 bases. After removal of 6 bases from V and 3 bases from J, the junction contained 6 bases not matched to a gene. This CDR3 contains 14 residues. CDR3 bases: TGTGCCAGCAGACAAACAGGGGGCAACTACGAGCAGTACTTC. Its translation: CASRQTGGNYEQYF.

The rearrangement joins TRBV3-1 to TRBJ1-1; TRBD1 might be the D (6 bases). Trimming shortened V by 3 bases and J by 3 bases, and 11 bases separated the two germline ends. CDR1 is LGHDT, CDR2 YNNKEL, per germline (reference sequence). This CDR3 spans 14 amino acids. The CDR3 nucleotides read TGTGCCAGCAGCCAGACACAGGGTTACACTGAAGCTTTCTTT. Its translation: CASSQTQGYTEAFF.

The gene calls are TRBV10-2 and TRBJ2-2; possibly TRBD1 for D (5 bases). Trimming stripped 6 bases from V and 8 bases from J, with 16 bases between. The germline V gene encodes CDR1 WSHSY and CDR2 SAAADI. The CDR3 extends over 14 amino acids. In DNA, the CDR3 is TGCGCCAGCAGACCCCGTGGGGCCAAGGGGGAGCTGTTTTTT. It is translated as CASRPRGAKGELFF.

As regards this clonotype: A much larger clone lies a single base off, so this may be a read error. The genes are TRBV6-1 and TRBJ1-1, with 8 nucleotides matching TRBD1. The CDR3 spans 16 residues. Germline lookup yields CDR1 MNHNS and CDR2 SASEGT. CDR3 sequence: CVSSQRTGYMNTEAFF. DNA of the CDR3: TGTGTCAGCAGTCAACGGACAGGGTACATGAACACTGAAGCTTTCTTT.

The sample holds a few counts of this clonotype. This chain connects TRBV3-1 to TRBJ1-1, with D possibly TRBD1 on 6 matching bases. Germline values: CDR1 LGHDT, CDR2 YNNKEL (reference sequence). V shed 7 bases and J shed 5 bases, with 11 bases lying between them. The CDR3 loop spans 12 amino acids. The CDR3 region is CASTAGETEAFF. In DNA, the CDR3 is TGTGCCAGCACCGCAGGGGAAACTGAAGCTTTCTTT.

At least ten counts were recorded for this clonotype. The chain joins TRBV7-9 to TRBJ2-7; 8 bases fit TRBD1. Germline-derived CDR1 and CDR2 are SEHNR and FQNEAQ (reference sequence). The CDR3 runs to 14 residues. Unmatched junction bases numbered 15, after V lost 11 bases and J lost 6 bases. CDR3 region: CAVTDQGAKGEQYF. CDR3 DNA: TGTGCCGTCACCGACCAGGGGGCAAAAGGCGAGCAGTACTTC.

The CDR3 coding sequence is TGTGCCAGCAGCCAAGACCCCGGGCAGCCCCAGCATTTT. It translates to CASSQDPGQPQHF. The chain joins TRBV4-2 to TRBJ1-5; D call uncertain. V was clipped by 0 bases and J by 7 bases, with 7 bases between them. From germline, CDR1 is LGHNA and CDR2 YNFKEQ. The length of the CDR3 is 13 residues.

This clonotype has more than one count but fewer than ten. The chain carries TRBV27 and TRBJ1-5; tentative D call: TRBD1 (5 bases). Trimming took 8 bases from V and 7 from J, leaving 21 bases between them. This CDR3 is 15 amino acids long. CDR1 is MNHEY, CDR2 SMNVEV, per germline (reference sequence). This chain's CDR3 is CASADGGGSRQPQHF. DNA of the CDR3: TGTGCCAGCGCCGATGGGGGAGGATCGAGACAGCCCCAGCATTTT.

The chain carries TRBV5-8 and TRBJ1-6, with D perhaps TRBD1 (5 bases). Per the germline V gene, CDR1 is SGHTS and CDR2 is YDEGEE. There are 14 residues in the CDR3. V lost 4 bases and J 8 bases, leaving 13 bases between the germline ends. The CDR3 region is CASSRGTVYSPLHF. The CDR3 DNA reads TGTGCCAGCAGCCGAGGGACGGTCTATTCACCCCTCCACTTT.

This clonotype was observed many times. The CDR3: CASSLAGGAVGDTEAFF. CDR3 coding DNA: TGTGCCAGCAGCTTAGCGGGCGGGGCAGTTGGGGACACTGAAGCTTTCTTT. The chain employs TRBV7-2 and TRBJ1-1, with a weak D call TRBD1 (5 bases). The CDR3 has 17 amino acids. V was shortened by 0 bases and J by 3 bases, with 17 bases between the two germline ends. Looked up from germline, CDR1 is SGHTA and CDR2 is FQGNSA.

The V call is TRBV2, the J call TRBJ2-1; 9 bases agree with TRBD2. V shed 6 bases, J shed 5 bases, and the junction held 5 bases outside the gene matches. Germline assignment: CDR1 SNHLY and CDR2 FYNNEI. CDR3 length equals 14 residues. The CDR3 region is CASREREADNEQFF. CDR3 in DNA: TGTGCCAGCAGGGAGCGGGAGGCAGACAATGAGCAGTTCTTC. The entire variable domain, with the rest obtained from reference TRBV2 and TRBJ2-1, is as follows: EPEVTQTPSHQVTQMGQEVILRCVPISNHLYFYWYRQILGQKVEFLVSFYNNEISEKSEIFDDQFSVERPDGSNFTLKIRSTKLEDSAMYFCASREREADNEQFFGPGTRLTVL.

This clonotype was observed many times. This chain uses TRBV6-1 with TRBJ1-5; D might be TRBD1 (6 bases). The ends were cut back, 6 bases at V and 4 bases at J, with 22 bases in the middle. The CDR3 consists of 17 residues. Germline CDR1 MNHNS, CDR2 SASEGT. CDR3 DNA sequence: TGTGCCAGCAGACTTAGGGGGGGAAGGCCAGGTAATCAGCCCCAGCATTTT. Encoded protein: CASRLRGGRPGNQPQHF.

The chain couples TRBV25-1 to TRBJ2-1; possibly TRBD1 or TRBD2 for D (6 bases each). The tail of the sequence fits TRBJ2-5 better, so the J call may be wrong. Germline CDR1 MGHDK, CDR2 SYGVNS. This CDR3 comprises 13 residues. In DNA, the CDR3 is TGTGCCAGCAACCCGGGGGCGGGGGAGACCCAGTACTTC. As protein: CASNPGAGETQYF.

The sample holds many counts of this clonotype. V and J are TRBV27 and TRBJ1-1; TRBD1 matches at 9 bases. CDR3 length: 14 residues. V lost 5 bases to trimming and J lost 6 bases; unmatched junction nucleotides: 7. The germline V gene encodes CDR1 MNHEY and CDR2 SMNVEV (reference sequence). CDR3 loop: CASSVTGGQAEAFF. CDR3 DNA: TGTGCCAGCAGTGTGACAGGGGGTCAAGCTGAAGCTTTCTTT.

Many counts were recorded for this clonotype. The chain carries TRBV29-1 and TRBJ1-2; TRBD1 matches 7 bases. Germline CDR1 and CDR2: SQVTM and ANQGSEA. Losses at the gene ends were 7 bases for V and 4 bases for J; bases not matched to a gene: 15. The CDR3 covers 15 residues. The CDR3: CSEVSPGGYVYGYTF. The DNA for the CDR3 is TGCAGCGAAGTGTCCCCAGGGGGGTACGTCTATGGCTACACCTTC.

This clonotype came up a few times. This chain's CDR3 is CAWSGGHSGYTF. Written as DNA, the CDR3 is TGTGCCTGGAGCGGGGGACATTCGGGCTACACCTTC. The chain combines TRBV30 with TRBJ1-2; D is perhaps TRBD1 (6 bases). The CDR3 runs to 12 residues. Germline V lookup: CDR1 GTSNPN, CDR2 SVGIG (reference sequence). V lost 3 bases and J 8 bases, leaving 13 bases between the germline ends. Filled out from reference TRBV30 and TRBJ1-2, the complete variable domain reads SQTIHQWPATLVQPVGSPLSLECTVEGTSNPNLYWYRQAAGRGLQLLFYSVGIGQISSEVPQNLSASRPQDRQFILSSKKLLLSDSGFYLCAWSGGHSGYTFGSGTRLTVV.